The sequence of this TCR beta chain was determined in a study of blood T cell repertoires in COVID-19. Profiled with immunoSEQ multiplex PCR; TCRdb holds only in-frame clones, not every one. The profile covers around 110,000 clones, with 80% to 85% appearing a single time and roughly 4% taken by the ten largest. CDR1 is MNHNS, CDR2 SASEGT, per germline. Trimming cost V 6 bases and J 2 bases; bases outside gene matches: 2. CDR3 length: 14 residues. This clone was found once. The sequence was obtained from a woman aged 30 to 39 who had recovered from COVID-19. V usage is TRBV6-1 and J usage is TRBJ2-5; 11 positions match TRBD2. The sample comprised PBMCs or T cells enriched from blood (not recorded which). CDR3 in DNA: TGTGCCAGCAGACCTAGCGGGAGGCAAGAGACCCAGTACTTC. Protein sequence: CASRPSGRQETQYF.